This T cell receptor (beta chain) emerged from a study of blood T cell repertoires in COVID-19 (dated by TCRdb to 2018 to 2020). Broadly, across the study: Samples from collaborators originated in the United States, Italy and Spain and spanned both the acute and convalescent phases of COVID-19. The prospective study material was composed of cDNA or gDNA derived from T cells, B-cell-depleted T cells, or PBMCs. Subjects who had been exposed to COVID-19, were actively infected with it, or had recovered from it provided the deeply sampled blood TCRbeta repertoires that made up the dataset. The repertoires were released in a freely available public database intended as a resource for research on the immune response to SARS-CoV-2. The samples were drawn from the first 160 participants of the ongoing ImmuneRACE study and from more than 1,000 subjects provided by 6 global collaborators. Sample metadata almost always included a de-identified subject ID, COVID-19 status, age in years and sex. Where available, HLA class I and class II types were taken from metadata supplied by the sample provider and were not determined by assay-based typing.

TCRbeta CDR3 regions were amplified from genomic DNA by means of the immunoSEQ Assay, a bias-controlled multiplex PCR. Regarding the original processing steps: The number of nucleated cells in each sample was estimated by amplification of reference gene primers within the assay. To quantify the absolute abundance of each unique TCRbeta CDR3 rearrangement, sequence reads were collapsed and filtered. For each sample, productive Simpson clonality was calculated as the square root of Simpson's diversity index across productive rearrangements. TCRdb holds this immuneACCESS table with in-frame rearrangements only. Some clones are missing; in checked studies, unresolved V genes explain under half, and the rest has no known cause. V, J and clone size reflect that table, while D and trimming were determined from the DNA. The sample table holds 250,000 to 300,000 clones, of which just under 90% were seen once. Jointly, the top ten make up over 3.5% of the sample.

Comment on this clone: Its binding antigen is unknown. No clone much larger than this one lies a single base away; base qualities are absent.

Whole blood was collected in K2EDTA tubes by collaborating institutions according to the institutions' own protocols. For TCRbeta analysis, collaborators shipped samples as frozen whole blood, isolated PBMCs, or DNA extracted from either of those sample types. Results and caveats for the whole study, not just this receptor: The quantity of clinical and demographic metadata differed by source and by participant and was supplied without curation.

As encoded in the germline V gene (reference sequence), CDR1 is PRHDT while CDR2 is FYEKMQ. Inclusive of the bounding cysteine and phenylalanine, the CDR3 is 15 residues long. Only the CDR3 part of the read is kept: 45 bases, read in frame from the first base. The V and J ends are trimmed by 0 bases and 8 bases, leaving 14 bases between them. Sample: peripheral blood. This chain is built from TRBV13 and TRBJ1-5; there is no confident call for the D gene. This clonotype was obtained from a woman in her 40s with acute or convalescent COVID-19. The DNA sequence is given as TGTGCCAGCAGCTTAGGGCCCCAGTTTGATAAGCCCCAGCATTTT. Its coded protein is CASSLGPQFDKPQHF.